This TCR beta chain stems from a study of Ad26.COV2.S vaccination and SARS-CoV-2 variants. Study-level background: Ad26.COV2.S, an intramuscular injection, was given once or twice 56 days apart. Findings of the study overall: Estimates derived from TCR breadth and depth analyses may have underestimated total T cell responses. Placebo and vaccine recipients had non-spike TCR breadth that was similar. Vaccine recipients surpassed placebo recipients in spike-specific TCR breadth.

Here immunoSEQ multiplex PCR was the method, and the copy in TCRdb shows in-frame clones only, minus some. The sample holds about 350,000 clones, 70% to 90% seen once. Turning to this clone: The antigen is unknown.

Looked up from germline, CDR1 is KGHSH and CDR2 is LQKENI. The ends were cut back, 3 bases at V and 1 base at J, with 9 bases in the middle. The CDR3 runs to 14 residues. Indicated treatment: some 20 received Ad26.COV2.S at low or high dose, single or two shots; several received placebo; per-sample allocation not given. Specimen acquisition occurred on day 63 following the initial vaccine or placebo injection. The chain carries TRBV18 and TRBJ2-5, with a tentative D call TRBD1 (6 bases). The sample consisted of peripheral blood, taken in a trial of Ad26.COV2.S vaccine versus placebo. This receptor was taken from a person between 18 and 65 years old who received the Ad26.COV2.S COVID-19 vaccine or a placebo. This CDR3 reads CASSPPDSQETQYF. CDR3 coding DNA: TGTGCCAGCTCACCCCCGGACAGCCAAGAGACCCAGTACTTC.